The 7 T cell receptor beta chains below come from one sample, sequenced in a study of control samples from healthy donors and cancer patients. The table came from immunoSEQ multiplex PCR; TCRdb's copy has only in-frame clones and leaves some out. Among fewer than 500,000 clones, approximately 90% were seen once, and the ten largest hold about 6.3%. The sequencing sample was made of PBMCs. The receptors stem from a man in his forties with head and neck cancer.

The rearrangement uses TRBV10-3 and TRBJ1-4; D might be TRBD1 (5 bases). The germline CDR1 and CDR2 sequences are ENHRY and SYGVKD. The CDR3 is 13 residues long. V lost 6 bases and J lost 8, with 13 bases in between. CDR3 nucleotide sequence: TGTGCCATCAGCGATCAGGGTCGGGAAAAACTGTTTTTT. Translation gives CAISDQGREKLFF.

This chain uses TRBV5-1 with TRBJ1-1, with D uncertain. Germline V gives CDR1 SGHRS, CDR2 YFSETQ. V was trimmed by 0 bases and J by 4 bases, leaving 13 bases between them. CDR3 length: 15 residues. As DNA, the CDR3 is TGCGCCAGCAGCTTGGCCTCCGGAGGGAGCACTGAAGCTTTCTTT. This sequence encodes CASSLASGGSTEAFF. The full variable domain, its missing parts supplied by reference TRBV5-1 and TRBJ1-1, is KAGVTQTPRYLIKTRGQQVTLSCSPISGHRSVSWYQQTPGQGLQFLFEYFSETQRNKGNFPGRFSGRQFSNSRSEMNVSTLELGDSALYLCASSLASGGSTEAFFGQGTRLTVV.

The gene calls are TRBV29-1 and TRBJ1-1; D is undetermined. Germline loops: CDR1 SQVTM, CDR2 ANQGSEA. This CDR3 has 9 amino acids. The CDR3 sequence is CVDGPPAFF. CDR3 DNA: TGCGTGGATGGCCCCCCGGCTTTCTTT. Full variable domain (rest looked up from reference TRBV29-1 and TRBJ1-1): SAVISQKPSRDICQRGTSLTIQCQVDSQVTMMFWYRQQPGQSLTLIATANQGSEATYESGFVIDKFPISRPNLTFSTLTVSNMSPEDSSIYLCVDGPPAFFGQGTRLTVV.

This CDR3 reads CASRTAGQGPNEQYF. The CDR3 DNA follows: TGTGCCAGTAGGACGGCTGGACAGGGGCCCAACGAGCAGTACTTC. The V gene is TRBV19, the J gene TRBJ2-7; 9 bases align to TRBD1. CDR1 and CDR2 (germline): LNHDA, SQIVND (reference sequence). The CDR3 contains 15 residues. The V segment lost 6 bases and the J segment 5 bases; nucleotides outside the gene matches: 11.

The CDR3 here is CASKLQTSSYEQYF. DNA for the CDR3: TGCGCCAGCAAGTTACAGACAAGCTCCTACGAGCAGTACTTC. This chain joins TRBV5-1 and TRBJ2-7; D is unresolved. The CDR3 has 14 residues. V was cut by 6 bases and J by 0 bases, with 13 bases left in between. Germline CDR1 reads SGHRS; CDR2 reads YFSETQ.

The V gene is TRBV18, the J gene TRBJ2-7; 8 nucleotides match TRBD1. The J segment lost 4 bases and the V segment lost 3 bases, leaving 11 bases of the junction unmatched. CDR3 length: 16 residues. The germline CDR1 and CDR2 sequences are KGHSH and LQKENI. As DNA, the CDR3 is TGTGCCAGCTCACCCCCCCCAGGGGGCGATCGTTACGAGCAGTACTTC. Translating gives CASSPPPGGDRYEQYF. The full variable domain, with the rest looked up from reference TRBV18 and TRBJ2-7, is NAGVMQNPRHLVRRRGQEARLRCSPMKGHSHVYWYRQLPEEGLKFMVYLQKENIIDESGMPKERFSAEFPKEGPSILRIQQVVRGDSAAYFCASSPPPGGDRYEQYFGPGTRLTVT.

The rearrangement uses TRBV19 and TRBJ1-4; perhaps TRBD1 as D (5 bases). CDR1 and CDR2 (germline): LNHDA, SQIVND (reference sequence). V was shortened by 6 bases and J by 3 bases, with 5 bases between the two germline ends. There are 12 residues in the CDR3. CDR3 in DNA: TGTGCCAGTAGGGGACCTAATGAAAAACTGTTTTTT. Protein product: CASRGPNEKLFF.